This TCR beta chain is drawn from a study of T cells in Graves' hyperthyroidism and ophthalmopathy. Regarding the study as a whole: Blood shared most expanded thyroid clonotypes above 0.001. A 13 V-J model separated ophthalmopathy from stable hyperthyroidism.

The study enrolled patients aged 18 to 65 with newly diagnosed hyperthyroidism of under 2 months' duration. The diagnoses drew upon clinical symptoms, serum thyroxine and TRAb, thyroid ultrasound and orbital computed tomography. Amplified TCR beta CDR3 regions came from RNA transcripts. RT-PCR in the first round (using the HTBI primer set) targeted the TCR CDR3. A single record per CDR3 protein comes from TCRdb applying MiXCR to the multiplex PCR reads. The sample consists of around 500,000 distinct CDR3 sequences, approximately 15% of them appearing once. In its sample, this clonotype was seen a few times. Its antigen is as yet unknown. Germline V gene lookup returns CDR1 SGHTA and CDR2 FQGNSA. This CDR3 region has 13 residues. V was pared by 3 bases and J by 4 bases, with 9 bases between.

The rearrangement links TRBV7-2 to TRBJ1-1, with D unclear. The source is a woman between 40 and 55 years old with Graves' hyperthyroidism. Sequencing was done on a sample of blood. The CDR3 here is CASSFWEGTEAFF. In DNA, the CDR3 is TGTGCCAGCAGCTTTTGGGAAGGCACTGAAGCTTTCTTT.